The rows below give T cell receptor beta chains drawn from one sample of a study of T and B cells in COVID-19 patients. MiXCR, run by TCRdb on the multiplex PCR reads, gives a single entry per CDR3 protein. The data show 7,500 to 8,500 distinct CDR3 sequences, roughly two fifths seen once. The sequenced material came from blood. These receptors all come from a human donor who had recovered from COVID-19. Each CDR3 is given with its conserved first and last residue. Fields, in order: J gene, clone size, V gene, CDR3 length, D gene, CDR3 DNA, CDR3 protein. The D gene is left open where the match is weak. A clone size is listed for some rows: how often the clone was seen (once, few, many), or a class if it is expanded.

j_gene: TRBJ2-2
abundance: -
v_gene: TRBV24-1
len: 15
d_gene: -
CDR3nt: TGTGCCACCAGTTCGCCGGGCCCGGGCACCGGGGAGCTGTTTTTT
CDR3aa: CATSSPGPGTGELFF

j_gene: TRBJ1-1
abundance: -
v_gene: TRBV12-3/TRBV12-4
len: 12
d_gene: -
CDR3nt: TGTGCCAGCACCCCTGCGAACACTGAAGCTTTCTTT
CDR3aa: CASTPANTEAFF

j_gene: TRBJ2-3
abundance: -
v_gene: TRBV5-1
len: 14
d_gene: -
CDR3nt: TGCGCCAGCAGCTTCAGGGGCGCCGGGGATACGCAGTATTTT
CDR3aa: CASSFRGAGDTQYF

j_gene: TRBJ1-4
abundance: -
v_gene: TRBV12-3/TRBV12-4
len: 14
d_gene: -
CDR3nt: TGTGCCAGCAGTTACGGCGGACATGATGAAAAACTGTTTTTT
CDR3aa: CASSYGGHDEKLFF

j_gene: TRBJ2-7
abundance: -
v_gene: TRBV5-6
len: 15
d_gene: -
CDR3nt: TGTGCCAGCAGCTTGGGCAGTGCCACCTCCTACGAGCAGTACTTC
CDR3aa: CASSLGSATSYEQYF

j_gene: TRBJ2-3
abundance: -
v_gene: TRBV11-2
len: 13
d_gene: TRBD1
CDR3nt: TGTGCCAGCCGACAGGGATCCACAGATACGCAGTATTTT
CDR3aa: CASRQGSTDTQYF

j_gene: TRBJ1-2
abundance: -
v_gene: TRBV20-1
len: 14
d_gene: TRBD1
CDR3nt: TGCAGTGCCACATACGACAGGGTGAACTATGGCTACACCTTC
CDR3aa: CSATYDRVNYGYTF

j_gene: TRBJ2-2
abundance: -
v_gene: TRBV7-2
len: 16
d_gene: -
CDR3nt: TGTGCCAGCAGCTTACCCCCCGACAGGCCCACCGGGGAGCTGTTTTTT
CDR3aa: CASSLPPDRPTGELFF

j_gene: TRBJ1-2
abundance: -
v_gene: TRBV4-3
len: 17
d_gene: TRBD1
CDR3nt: TGCGCCAGCAGCCAAGATCCCCGGGATCGACAGGGCTATGGCTACACCTTC
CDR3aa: CASSQDPRDRQGYGYTF

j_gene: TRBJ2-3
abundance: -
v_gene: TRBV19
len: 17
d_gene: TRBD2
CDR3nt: TGTGCCAGTAGTTCGCCGGGACTAGCGGGGGGGCCAGATACGCAGTATTTT
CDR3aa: CASSSPGLAGGPDTQYF

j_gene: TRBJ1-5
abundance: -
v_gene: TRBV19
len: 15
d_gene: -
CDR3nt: TGTGCCAGTGAGGGGGGCAGGGGAAGGAATCAGCCCCAGCATTTT
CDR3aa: CASEGGRGRNQPQHF

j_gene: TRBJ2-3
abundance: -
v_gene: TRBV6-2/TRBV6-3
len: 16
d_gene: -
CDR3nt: TGTGCCAGCATGAGGGCGGGCCGGGGGTATTCCGATACGCAGTATTTT
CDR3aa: CASMRAGRGYSDTQYF

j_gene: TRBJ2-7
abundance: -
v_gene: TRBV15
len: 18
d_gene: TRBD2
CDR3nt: TGTGCCACCAGCAGAGATGTTACGGGACTAGCGGGGGGGTACGAGCAGTACTTC
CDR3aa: CATSRDVTGLAGGYEQYF

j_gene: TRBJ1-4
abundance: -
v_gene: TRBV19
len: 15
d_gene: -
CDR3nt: TGTGCCAGTAGTCCGGGGGTCGCAACTAATGAAAAACTGTTTTTT
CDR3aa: CASSPGVATNEKLFF

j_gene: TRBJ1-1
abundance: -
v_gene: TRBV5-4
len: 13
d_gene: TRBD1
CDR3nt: TGTGCCAGCAGCTCGTGGGACAGTTCAGAAGCTTTCTTT
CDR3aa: CASSSWDSSEAFF

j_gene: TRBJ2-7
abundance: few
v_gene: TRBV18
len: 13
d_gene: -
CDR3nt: TGTGCCAGCTCACCATCCAACTCCTACGAGCAGTACTTC
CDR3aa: CASSPSNSYEQYF

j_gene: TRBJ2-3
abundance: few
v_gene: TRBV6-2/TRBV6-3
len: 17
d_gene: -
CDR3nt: TGTGCCAGCAGTTACTCTCGTGGGGGGCCCAGCACAGATACGCAGTATTTT
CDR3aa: CASSYSRGGPSTDTQYF